The text below deals with one T cell receptor (beta chain). Original data processing: Amplification with reference gene primers provided the estimates of nucleated cell counts. Sequencing was performed with immunoSEQ multiplex PCR; in TCRdb, only in-frame clones are kept and a portion is missing. The V and J calls and clone size were taken over from that table, and D and trimming were inferred from the DNA. This table has 150,000 to 200,000 clones, around nine tenths appearing once. This entry is derived from a study of blood T cell repertoires in COVID-19. In the study overall: T cells, B-cell-depleted T cells, or PBMCs provided the cDNA or gDNA that served as material.

CDR1 and CDR2 (germline): SGHNT, YYREEE (reference sequence). With 4 bases removed from V and 2 bases from J, the gap between germline ends came to 13 bases. The CDR3 consists of 14 residues. The sample was peripheral blood. This receptor was identified in a woman between 65 and 79 years old with COVID-19, enrolled during active disease. The chain combines TRBV5-4 with TRBJ2-7; weak D call: TRBD2 (6 bases). CDR3 coding DNA: TGTGCCAGCAGCCCCGGGACTGGACCCTACGAGCAGTACTTC. This encodes CASSPGTGPYEQYF.